This paragraph covers one TCR beta chain sequence. The data belong to a study of molecular identifiers for immune sequencing clone quantification. In preparing bulk TCR libraries, previously described methods and listed TCR primers were used. TCRdb redid the calling of the PCR reads with MiXCR, one entry per CDR3 protein. Of about 98,000 distinct CDR3 sequences in the sample, 30% to 45% are singletons; the top ten hold roughly 10%. The CDR3 covers 13 residues. V was shortened by 6 bases and J by 2 bases, with 9 bases between the two germline ends. Germline V CDR1 and CDR2: ENHRY, SYGVKD. The TCR comes from a human donor in good health. Some libraries in this study had Jurkat cell RNA spiked in. The rearrangement joins TRBV10-3 to TRBJ2-3, with a weak D call TRBD1 (5 bases). Sequenced material: naive CD8+ T cells from blood, with Jurkat cell RNA spiked in. Subset indicated: FACS-sorted CD8+CD4-CCR7+CD45RA+ naive T cells. The CDR3 here is CAIRDNFTDTQYF. For the CDR3, the DNA is TGTGCCATCAGGGACAACTTCACAGATACGCAGTATTTT.